The clone carrying this TCR beta chain was seen only once. Within the sample, other DNA sequences also encode this same CDR3. This specimen belongs to a study of control samples from healthy donors and cancer patients. Some clones are missing from TCRdb's copy, which holds only in-frame ones; the method was immunoSEQ multiplex PCR. In the table there are about 150,000 clones, more than 90% of which are singletons. The CDR3 loop spans 16 amino acids. Per germline, CDR1 SGHNT and CDR2 YYREEE (reference sequence). The V and J ends lost 1 base and 4 bases, in that order; junction bases with no gene match: 4.

The chain combines TRBV5-4 with TRBJ1-3, with TRBD1 matching over 11 bases. The sequence was collected from a man aged 25-45 years in good health. What was sequenced was blood. CDR3 loop: CASSLRTGGGGNTIYF. CDR3 nucleotides: TGTGCCAGCAGCTTGCGGACAGGGGGCGGCGGAAACACCATATATTTT.